The T cell receptor beta chain under discussion was sequenced for a study of blood T cell repertoires in COVID-19. Background on the study: Sites across the United States, Italy and Spain contributed samples from acute and convalescent COVID-19. PBMCs, B-cell-depleted T cells, or T cells provided the cDNA or gDNA that made up the material.

This clone was detected only once. In the authors' methods: Estimation of nucleated cell counts was performed using reference gene primer amplification. Produced via immunoSEQ multiplex PCR; TCRdb's table is partial and in-frame only. V and J calls and clone size are those listed in that table; D and trimming were worked out from the DNA. The sample shows a few hundred thousand clones, around 83% of them seen only once. Germline assignment: CDR1 MGHRA and CDR2 YSYEKL. V was clipped by 0 bases and J by 5 bases, with 8 bases between them. The length of the CDR3 is 14 residues. V is TRBV4-1 and J is TRBJ2-1; D is unclear. What was sequenced was peripheral blood. This clonotype originated in a man aged 50 to 59 with active or convalescent COVID-19. CDR3 loop: CASSQEYSNNEQFF. CDR3 coding DNA: TGCGCCAGCAGCCAAGAATACAGCAACAATGAGCAGTTCTTC.